This T cell receptor beta chain is from a study of T cell repertoires in cytomegalovirus infection. Turning to the study itself: Public signatures in TCR beta pointed to CMV infection and matching HLA type.

V was pared by 4 bases and J by 4 bases, with 4 bases between. Germline lookup yields CDR1 SGHVS and CDR2 FQNEAQ. The length of the CDR3 is 11 residues. A single record per CDR3 protein comes from TCRdb applying MiXCR to the reads. The repertoire includes 150,000 to 200,000 distinct CDR3 sequences, about a sixth of them detected once, and approximately 26% sits in the top ten. This clonotype was detected a few times. The TCR was taken from a human donor in good health (CMV status not recorded). Some clones in this sample may be carry-over from other donors' samples. Material for sequencing was CD8+ T cells from PBMCs. The rearrangement links TRBV7-8 to TRBJ1-1; D unresolved. CDR3 residues: CASSSPTEAFF. CDR3 bases: TGTGCCAGCAGCTCTCCCACTGAAGCTTTCTTT.